This TCR beta chain appears in the sequencing data of a study of CD8+ T cells in alopecia areata. Once RNA had been extracted, it was reverse transcribed into cDNA to act as the sequencing template. Some clones are missing from TCRdb's copy, which holds only in-frame ones; the method was immunoSEQ multiplex PCR. The sample has about 150,000 clones, 87% seen once. Trimming removed 0 bases at V and 6 bases at J, with 11 bases between. This CDR3 is built from 14 residues. Per the germline V gene, CDR1 is SGDLS and CDR2 is YYNGEE. Specimen: CD8+ T cells sorted from blood, collected at week 0. The receptor's source is a human donor with alopecia areata. This chain connects TRBV9 to TRBJ2-3; D uncertain. The CDR3 DNA reads TGTGCCAGCAGCGTAGTTACAGACACGGATACGCAGTATTTT. As protein: CASSVVTDTDTQYF. Complete variable domain (other parts from reference TRBV9 and TRBJ2-3): DSGVTQTPKHLITATGQRVTLRCSPRSGDLSVYWYQQSLDQGLQFLIQYYNGEERAKGNILERFSAQQFPDLHSELNLSSLELGDSALYFCASSVVTDTDTQYFGPGTRLTVL.